Here is one T cell receptor (beta chain) with its context. This sample is part of a study of T-cell reconstitution after alpha-beta-depleted transplantation in children. A library of TCRbeta sequences, prepared with unique molecular identifiers, was generated. MiXCR was run by TCRdb on the PCR reads, yielding one entry per CDR3 protein. The sample has 190,000 or so distinct CDR3 sequences; about 6.8% are singletons. The germline V gene encodes CDR1 MNHNS and CDR2 SASEGT. V gave up 1 base and J gave up 6 bases, with 9 bases separating them. The CDR3 consists of 13 residues. This chain links TRBV6-1 with TRBJ1-2; D remains unclear. This clonotype originated in a human donor who donated a stem cell graft to a child with Wiskott-Aldrich syndrome. The material sequenced was PBMCs from the stem cell graft donor, taken from the stem cell graft. This CDR3 reads CASSEVERDGYTF. CDR3 in DNA: TGTGCCAGCAGTGAAGTCGAGAGAGATGGCTACACCTTC.